This T cell receptor beta chain was profiled in a study of naive and memory T cell subsets. Regarding the study as a whole: A few larger clonotypes appeared in naive repertoires, especially CD8, possibly memory cells re-expressing CD45RA. A clonotype means one alpha or beta sequence, not an alpha/beta pair. Over 90% of naive TCR sequences appeared only once after error correction, unlike memory subsets.

Both TRBC1 and TRBC2 were covered by a beta constant-region primer of two equimolar oligonucleotides. Four rounds of PCR amplified the ligated cDNA using nested alpha and beta constant-region primers plus SP2. The cDNA 3' end received a ligated single-stranded oligonucleotide carrying the SP2 primer and a 12-nucleotide UMI. TCRdb itself ran the UMI-ligation and nested PCR reads through MiXCR, one entry per CDR3 protein. Here the sample spans more than 95,000 distinct CDR3 sequences, roughly 14% being singletons. Germline assignment: CDR1 SGHDN and CDR2 FVKESK. This CDR3 contains 15 residues. V gave up 4 bases and J gave up 4 bases, with 14 bases separating them. This clonotype was seen repeatedly, ten times or more. The antigen is unknown.

This sequence was found in a human donor in good health. J is TRBJ2-1 and V is TRBV14, with a possible D match to TRBD1 (6 bases). The sample was naive CD8+ T cells from blood. CDR3: CASSPRDILYNEQFF. The DNA of the CDR3 is TGTGCCAGCAGCCCCCGGGACATACTTTACAATGAGCAGTTCTTC. Supplemented by reference TRBV14 and TRBJ2-1, the full variable domain reads EAGVTQFPSHSVIEKGQTVTLRCDPISGHDNLYWYRRVMGKEIKFLLHFVKESKQDESGMPNNRFLAERTGGTYSTLKVQPAELEDSGVYFCASSPRDILYNEQFFGPGTRLTVL.